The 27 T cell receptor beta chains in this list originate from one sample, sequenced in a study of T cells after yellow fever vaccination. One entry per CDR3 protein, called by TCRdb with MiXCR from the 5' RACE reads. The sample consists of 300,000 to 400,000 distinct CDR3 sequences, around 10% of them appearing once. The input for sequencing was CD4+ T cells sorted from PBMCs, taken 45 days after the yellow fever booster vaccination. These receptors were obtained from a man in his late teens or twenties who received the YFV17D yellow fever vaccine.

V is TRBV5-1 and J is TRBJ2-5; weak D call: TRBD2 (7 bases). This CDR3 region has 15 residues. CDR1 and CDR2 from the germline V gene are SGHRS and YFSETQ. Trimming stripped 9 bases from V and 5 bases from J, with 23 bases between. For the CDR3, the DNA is TGCGCCACCACCCCCCGAGGGGGGGCTGTGGAGACCCAGTACTTC. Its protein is CATTPRGGAVETQYF.

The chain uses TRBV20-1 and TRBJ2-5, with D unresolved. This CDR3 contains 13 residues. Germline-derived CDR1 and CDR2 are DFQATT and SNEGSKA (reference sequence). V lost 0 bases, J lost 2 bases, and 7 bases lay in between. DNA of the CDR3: TGCAGTGCTAGAGATAGCCCGCAAGAGACCCAGTACTTC. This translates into CSARDSPQETQYF.

The chain's CDR3 is CASSSQPGTGRHEQYF. CDR3 in DNA: TGCGCCAGCAGCTCTCAACCTGGGACAGGGAGGCACGAGCAGTACTTC. The rearrangement links TRBV5-1 to TRBJ2-7; 9 bases line up with TRBD1. CDR3 length equals 16 residues. Germline CDR1 SGHRS, CDR2 YFSETQ. V lost 3 bases to trimming and J lost 5 bases; unmatched junction nucleotides: 12.

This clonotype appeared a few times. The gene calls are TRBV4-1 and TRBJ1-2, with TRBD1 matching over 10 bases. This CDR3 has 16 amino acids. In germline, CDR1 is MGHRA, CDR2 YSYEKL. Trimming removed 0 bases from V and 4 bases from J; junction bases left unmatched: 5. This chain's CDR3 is CASSQDNRQGAYGYTF. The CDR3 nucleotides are TGCGCCAGCAGCCAAGATAATAGACAGGGGGCCTATGGCTACACCTTC.

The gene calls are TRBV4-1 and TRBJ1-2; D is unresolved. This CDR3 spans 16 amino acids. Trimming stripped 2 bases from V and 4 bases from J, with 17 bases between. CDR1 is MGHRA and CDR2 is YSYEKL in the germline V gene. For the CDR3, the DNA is TGCGCCAGCAGCCAACATCAGACGGCGGTGGGCTATGGCTACACCTTC. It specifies CASSQHQTAVGYGYTF.

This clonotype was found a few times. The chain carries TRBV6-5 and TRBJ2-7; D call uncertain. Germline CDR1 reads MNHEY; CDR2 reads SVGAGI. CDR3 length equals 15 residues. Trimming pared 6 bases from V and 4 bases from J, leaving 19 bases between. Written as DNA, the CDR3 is TGTGCCAGCAGCCCCTCGACCCTAGGACCTTACGAGCAGTACGTC. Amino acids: CASSPSTLGPYEQYV.

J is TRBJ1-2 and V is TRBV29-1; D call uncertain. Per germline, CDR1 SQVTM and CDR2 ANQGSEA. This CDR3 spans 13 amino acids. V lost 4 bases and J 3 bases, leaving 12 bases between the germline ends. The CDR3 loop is CSVGFGQHYGYTF. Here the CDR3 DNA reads TGCAGCGTTGGTTTCGGCCAACACTATGGCTACACCTTC.

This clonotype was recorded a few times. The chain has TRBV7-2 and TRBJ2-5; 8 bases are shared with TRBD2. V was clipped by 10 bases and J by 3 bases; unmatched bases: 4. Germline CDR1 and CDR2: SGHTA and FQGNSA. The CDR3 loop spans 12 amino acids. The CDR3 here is CATGGAEETQYF. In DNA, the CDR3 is TGTGCCACCGGGGGGGCGGAAGAGACCCAGTACTTC.

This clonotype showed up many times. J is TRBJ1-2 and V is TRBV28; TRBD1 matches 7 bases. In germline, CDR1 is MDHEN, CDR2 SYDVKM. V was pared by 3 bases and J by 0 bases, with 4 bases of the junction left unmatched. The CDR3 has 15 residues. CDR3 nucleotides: TGTGCCAGCAGTTTCAGGGGGAGGCCTAACTATGGCTACACCTTC. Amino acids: CASSFRGRPNYGYTF.

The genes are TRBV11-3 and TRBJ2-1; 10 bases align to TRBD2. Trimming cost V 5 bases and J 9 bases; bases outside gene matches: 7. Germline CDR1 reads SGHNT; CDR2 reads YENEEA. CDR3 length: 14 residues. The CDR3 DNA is TGTGCCAGCAGCAAGGGACTAGCGTACGGTGAGCAGTTCTTC. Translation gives CASSKGLAYGEQFF.

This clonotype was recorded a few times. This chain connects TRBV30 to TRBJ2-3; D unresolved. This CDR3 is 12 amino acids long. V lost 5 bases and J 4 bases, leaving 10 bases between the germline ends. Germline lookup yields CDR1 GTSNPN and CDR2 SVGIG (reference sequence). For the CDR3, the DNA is TGTGCCTGGTTTGGGGAATCAGATACGCAGTATTTT. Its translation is CAWFGESDTQYF. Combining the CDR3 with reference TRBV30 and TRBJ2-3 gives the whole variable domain SQTIHQWPATLVQPVGSPLSLECTVEGTSNPNLYWYRQAAGRGLQLLFYSVGIGQISSEVPQNLSASRPQDRQFILSSKKLLLSDSGFYLCAWFGESDTQYFGPGTRLTVL.

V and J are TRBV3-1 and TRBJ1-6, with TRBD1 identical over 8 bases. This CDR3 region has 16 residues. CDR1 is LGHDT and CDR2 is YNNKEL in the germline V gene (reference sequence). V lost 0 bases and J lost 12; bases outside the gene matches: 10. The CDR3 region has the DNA TGTGCCAGCAGCCAAGAGGGGCAGGGGGCTGCTGGACCCCTCCACTTT. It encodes CASSQEGQGAAGPLHF.

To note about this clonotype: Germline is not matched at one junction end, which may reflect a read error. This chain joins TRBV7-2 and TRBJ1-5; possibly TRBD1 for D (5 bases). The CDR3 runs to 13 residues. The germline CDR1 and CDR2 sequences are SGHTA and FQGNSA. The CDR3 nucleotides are TGTGCCAGCAGTTTAGGGACCGGCGGACCCCAGCATTTT. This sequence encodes CASSLGTGGPQHF.

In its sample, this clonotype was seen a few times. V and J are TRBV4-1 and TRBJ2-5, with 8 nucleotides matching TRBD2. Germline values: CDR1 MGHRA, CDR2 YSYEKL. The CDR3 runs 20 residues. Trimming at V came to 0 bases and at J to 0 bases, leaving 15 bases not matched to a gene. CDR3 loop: CASSQDWRGDTSWYQETQYF. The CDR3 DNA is TGCGCCAGCAGCCAAGATTGGCGGGGGGACACCTCTTGGTACCAAGAGACCCAGTACTTC.

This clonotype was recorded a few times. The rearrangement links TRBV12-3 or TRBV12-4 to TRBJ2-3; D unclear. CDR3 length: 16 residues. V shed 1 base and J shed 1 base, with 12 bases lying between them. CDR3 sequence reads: CASSLEVTRGTDTQYF. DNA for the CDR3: TGTGCCAGCAGTTTAGAAGTCACTCGAGGCACAGATACGCAGTATTTT.

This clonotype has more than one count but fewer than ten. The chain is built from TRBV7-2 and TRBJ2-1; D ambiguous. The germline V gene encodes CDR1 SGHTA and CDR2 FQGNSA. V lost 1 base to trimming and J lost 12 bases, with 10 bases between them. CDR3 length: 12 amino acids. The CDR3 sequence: CASSLVGKWQFF. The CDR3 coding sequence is TGTGCCAGCAGCTTAGTGGGCAAGTGGCAGTTCTTC.

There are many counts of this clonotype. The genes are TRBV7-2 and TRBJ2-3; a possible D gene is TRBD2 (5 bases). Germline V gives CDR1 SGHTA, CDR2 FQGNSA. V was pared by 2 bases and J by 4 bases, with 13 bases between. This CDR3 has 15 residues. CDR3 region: CASSLYGLASDTQYF. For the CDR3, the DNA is TGTGCCAGCAGCTTATACGGCCTAGCCTCAGATACGCAGTATTTT.

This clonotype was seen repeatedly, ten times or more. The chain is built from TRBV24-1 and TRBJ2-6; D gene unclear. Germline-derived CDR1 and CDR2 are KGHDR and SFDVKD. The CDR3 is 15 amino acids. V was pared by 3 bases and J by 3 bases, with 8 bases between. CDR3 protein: CATSDGRNGANVLTF. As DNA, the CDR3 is TGTGCCACCAGTGATGGCAGGAATGGGGCCAACGTCCTGACTTTC.

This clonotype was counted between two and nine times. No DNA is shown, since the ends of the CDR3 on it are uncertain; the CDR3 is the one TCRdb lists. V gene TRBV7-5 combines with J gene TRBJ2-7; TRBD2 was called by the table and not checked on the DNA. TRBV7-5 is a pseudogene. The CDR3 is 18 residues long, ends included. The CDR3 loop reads CISVPEARTSASSYEQYV.

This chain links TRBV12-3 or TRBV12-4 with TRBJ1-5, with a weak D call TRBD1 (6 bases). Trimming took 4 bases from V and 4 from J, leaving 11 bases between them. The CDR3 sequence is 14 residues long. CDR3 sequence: CASSYLGQNQPQHF. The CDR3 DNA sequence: TGTGCCAGCAGTTATCTCGGACAGAATCAGCCCCAGCATTTT.

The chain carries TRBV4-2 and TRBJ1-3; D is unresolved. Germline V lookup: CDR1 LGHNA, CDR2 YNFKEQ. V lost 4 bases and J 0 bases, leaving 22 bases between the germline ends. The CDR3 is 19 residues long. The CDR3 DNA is TGTGCCAGCAGCCCCTACACCACCGCACAAACCCACTCTGGAAACACCATATATTTT. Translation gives CASSPYTTAQTHSGNTIYF.

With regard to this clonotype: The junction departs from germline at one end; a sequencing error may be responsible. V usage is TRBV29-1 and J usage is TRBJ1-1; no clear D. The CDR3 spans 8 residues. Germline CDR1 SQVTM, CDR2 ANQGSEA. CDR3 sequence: CSVEEYSF. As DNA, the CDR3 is TGCAGCGTTGAAGAGTATAGTTTT.

The CDR3 region is CASSYWSTDTQYF. The CDR3 coding sequence is TGTGCCAGCAGTTATTGGAGCACAGATACGCAGTATTTT. This sequence joins TRBV6-5 and TRBJ2-3; D uncertain. This CDR3 is built from 13 residues. Trimming took 3 bases from V and 0 from J, leaving 4 bases between them. CDR1 and CDR2 from the germline V gene are MNHEY and SVGAGI.

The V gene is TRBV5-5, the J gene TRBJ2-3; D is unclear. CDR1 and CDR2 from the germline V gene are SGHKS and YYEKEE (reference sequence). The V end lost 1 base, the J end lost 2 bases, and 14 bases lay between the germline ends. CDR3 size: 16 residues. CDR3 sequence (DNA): TGTGCCAGCAGCTTGTCGCTGGCGCCCAACACAGATACGCAGTATTTT. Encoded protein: CASSLSLAPNTDTQYF.

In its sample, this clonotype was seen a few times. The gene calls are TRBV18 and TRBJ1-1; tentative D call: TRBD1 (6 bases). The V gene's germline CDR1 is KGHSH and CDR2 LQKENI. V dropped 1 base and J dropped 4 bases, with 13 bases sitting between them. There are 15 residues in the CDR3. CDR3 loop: CASSPLSRGTTEAFF. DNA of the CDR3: TGTGCCAGCTCACCACTCTCCAGGGGCACCACTGAAGCTTTCTTT.

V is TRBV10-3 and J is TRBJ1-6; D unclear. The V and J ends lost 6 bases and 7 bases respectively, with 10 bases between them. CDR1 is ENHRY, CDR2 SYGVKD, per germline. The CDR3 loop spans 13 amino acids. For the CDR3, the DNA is TGTGCCATCAGCGAGATGACGAATTCACCCCTCCACTTT. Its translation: CAISEMTNSPLHF.

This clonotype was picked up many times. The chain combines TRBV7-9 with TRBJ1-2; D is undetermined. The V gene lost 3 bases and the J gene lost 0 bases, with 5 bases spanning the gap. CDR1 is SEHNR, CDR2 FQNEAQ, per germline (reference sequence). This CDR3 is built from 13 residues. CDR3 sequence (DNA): TGTGCCAGCAGCTTCAATGCTAACTATGGCTACACCTTC. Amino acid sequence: CASSFNANYGYTF.